The 3 T cell receptor beta chains listed next were all sequenced from one sample in a study of blood T cell repertoires in COVID-19. Sequenced by immunoSEQ multiplex PCR; TCRdb stores in-frame clones only, minus some. The data show about 190,000 clones, around 77% seen once. Material for sequencing was peripheral blood. These TCRs come from a man aged 55 to 70 with active or convalescent COVID-19.

V gene TRBV5-4 combines with J gene TRBJ1-3; 7 nucleotides match TRBD1. Germline CDR1 is SGHNT and CDR2 is YYREEE (reference sequence). Trimming at V came to 4 bases and at J to 4 bases, leaving 2 bases not matched to a gene. This CDR3 comprises 13 residues. In nucleotides, the CDR3 is TGTGCCAGCAGCACAGGGGCCGGAAACACCATATATTTT. Its protein is CASSTGAGNTIYF.

This chain joins TRBV5-1 and TRBJ2-7, with 8 positions matching TRBD1. V was clipped by 4 bases and J by 4 bases; unmatched bases: 4. CDR3 length: 13 amino acids. Germline CDR1 and CDR2: SGHRS and YFSETQ. The CDR3 here is CASSTGGMYEQYF. The CDR3 bases are TGCGCCAGCAGCACAGGGGGGATGTACGAGCAGTACTTC.

The CDR3 here is CASRRDGRTNEKLFF. CDR3 sequence (DNA): TGCGCCAGCAGGAGGGATGGTCGCACTAATGAAAAACTGTTTTTT. V gene TRBV5-1 combines with J gene TRBJ1-4; no definite D call. V lost 5 bases to trimming and J lost 2 bases, with 13 bases between them. Looked up from germline, CDR1 is SGHRS and CDR2 is YFSETQ. The CDR3 sequence is 15 residues long.